These 26 T cell receptor beta chains share one sample of origin, sequenced in a study of shared clonotypes between healthy human individuals. Naive CD8 populations comprised CD45RO-negative cells positively selected for CCR7, excluding terminally differentiated effector memory CD45RA+ cells. TCRdb's table, derived via immunoSEQ multiplex PCR, lists solely in-frame clones and lacks some. The sample yields some 2 million clones, about 94% seen once. The sequenced material came from naive CD8+ T cells sorted from blood. These receptors were collected from a young man in good health.

This clone was recorded once. The chain uses TRBV6-5 and TRBJ2-1; 7 nucleotides line up with TRBD2. The CDR3 loop spans 14 amino acids. Unmatched junction bases numbered 10, after V lost 4 bases and J lost 10 bases. CDR1 MNHEY and CDR2 SVGAGI come from the germline V gene. The CDR3 loop reads CASSFASGNWEQFF. The CDR3 bases are TGTGCCAGCAGTTTCGCTAGCGGAAACTGGGAGCAGTTCTTC.

This clone was seen just once. Other DNA variants within this sample encode the same CDR3. The chain combines TRBV4-1 with TRBJ1-5; D not resolved. The CDR3 has 15 amino acids. V was pared by 1 base and J by 2 bases, with 9 bases between. Germline CDR1 and CDR2: MGHRA and YSYEKL. The CDR3 here is CASSQVGVGNQPQHF. DNA of the CDR3: TGCGCCAGCAGCCAAGTGGGAGTTGGCAATCAGCCCCAGCATTTT.

A remark on this clone: Distinct nucleotide sequences in the sample also encode this CDR3. The rearrangement links TRBV7-9 to TRBJ2-7; 8 nucleotides match TRBD1. The germline gives CDR1 SEHNR, CDR2 FQNEAQ (reference sequence). This CDR3 has 15 residues. The trim removed 0 bases at V and 3 bases at J, leaving 4 bases unmatched. The CDR3 coding sequence is TGTGCCAGCAGCTTAGCCCAGGGGGCGGACTACGAGCAGTACTTC. Translated: CASSLAQGADYEQYF.

This rearrangement joins TRBV7-9 to TRBJ2-7; no clear D. Germline assignment: CDR1 SEHNR and CDR2 FQNEAQ (reference sequence). V lost 4 bases, J lost 5 bases, and 12 bases lay in between. The CDR3 is 13 residues long. The DNA of the CDR3 is TGTGCCAGCAGCTCCCTCGACGAACACGAGCAGTACTTC. It yields the protein CASSSLDEHEQYF.

The V and J genes are TRBV5-6 and TRBJ2-2; weak D call: TRBD2 (5 bases). The ends were cut back, 1 base at V and 2 bases at J, with 15 bases in the middle. The CDR3 is 17 residues long. CDR1 is SGHDT and CDR2 is YYEEEE in the germline V gene. Here the CDR3 reads CASSLRLGSVNTGELFF. The CDR3 coding sequence is TGTGCCAGCAGCTTGAGACTGGGGAGCGTAAACACCGGGGAGCTGTTTTTT. The variable domain in full, with the rest retrieved from reference TRBV5-6 and TRBJ2-2, is DAGVTQSPTHLIKTRGQQVTLRCSPKSGHDTVSWYQQALGQGPQFIFQYYEEEERQRGNFPDRFSGHQFPNYSSELNVNALLLGDSALYLCASSLRLGSVNTGELFFGEGSRLTVL.

The CDR3 DNA follows: TGTGCCAGCCGGGCAGGGATAAACACTGAAGCTTTCTTT. It encodes CASRAGINTEAFF. The rearrangement links TRBV6-5 to TRBJ1-1; possibly TRBD1 for D (5 bases). Per the germline V gene, CDR1 is MNHEY and CDR2 is SVGAGI. This CDR3 has 13 residues. V lost 8 bases and J lost 2, with 12 bases in between.

The chain has TRBV9 and TRBJ1-1, with 7 nucleotides matching TRBD1. J lost 4 bases, V lost 0 bases, and 6 bases had no gene match. This CDR3 has 15 residues. CDR1 and CDR2 (germline): SGDLS, YYNGEE. The CDR3 spells CASSVDGGGFTEAFF. The CDR3 DNA reads as TGTGCCAGCAGCGTAGATGGAGGGGGCTTCACTGAAGCTTTCTTT. Variable domain in full (rest from reference TRBV9 and TRBJ1-1): DSGVTQTPKHLITATGQRVTLRCSPRSGDLSVYWYQQSLDQGLQFLIQYYNGEERAKGNILERFSAQQFPDLHSELNLSSLELGDSALYFCASSVDGGGFTEAFFGQGTRLTVV.

V gene TRBV9 combines with J gene TRBJ2-7; TRBD2 might be the D (7 bases). This CDR3 is 12 amino acids long. Trimming cost V 3 bases and J 6 bases, with 10 bases left between them. Germline CDR1 reads SGDLS; CDR2 reads YYNGEE. The CDR3 loop reads CASSDGGAEQYF. The CDR3 nucleotides are TGTGCCAGCAGCGATGGGGGGGCCGAGCAGTACTTC.

The V gene is TRBV11-2, the J gene TRBJ2-7; D perhaps matches TRBD1 (5 bases). This CDR3 is built from 14 residues. V lost 0 bases to trimming and J lost 4 bases, with 10 bases between them. Germline V gene sequence: CDR1 SGHAT, CDR2 FQNNGV. The CDR3 DNA reads TGTGCCAGCAGCTTAGAGGACACCGCATACGAGCAGTACTTC. Residues: CASSLEDTAYEQYF.

The chain has TRBV7-9 and TRBJ2-3, with 9 bases identical to TRBD1. The length of the CDR3 is 14 residues. J gave up 7 bases and V 4 bases, and 6 bases lay outside the gene matches. CDR1 and CDR2 from the germline V gene are SEHNR and FQNEAQ (reference sequence). As DNA, the CDR3 is TGTGCCAGCAGCTCCGGGACAGGGTCACATACGCAGTATTTT. It yields the protein CASSSGTGSHTQYF.

This clone was recorded once. This sequence joins TRBV7-2 and TRBJ2-7; D is possibly TRBD1 (5 bases). Germline V gene sequence: CDR1 SGHTA, CDR2 FQGNSA. The CDR3 consists of 14 residues. The V and J ends lost 1 base and 3 bases respectively, with 10 bases between them. The CDR3 reads CASSLEQENYEQYF. CDR3 nucleotide sequence: TGTGCCAGCAGCTTAGAACAGGAAAACTACGAGCAGTACTTC.

The chain combines TRBV7-8 with TRBJ2-4; 14 bases line up with TRBD2. The germline V gene has CDR1 SGHVS and CDR2 FQNEAQ. The CDR3 runs to 16 residues. J was trimmed by 6 bases and V by 5 bases; bases with no gene match: 6. CDR3 DNA sequence: TGTGCCAGCAGCGCGACTAGCGGGGGGGTTGCAAACATTCAGTACTTC. Translation: CASSATSGGVANIQYF.

This sequence joins TRBV5-6 and TRBJ1-6, with D unclear. The V and J ends lost 0 bases and 10 bases respectively, with 17 bases between them. The germline V gene encodes CDR1 SGHDT and CDR2 YYEEEE. The CDR3 sequence is 16 residues long. CDR3 region: CASSLVVSGERSPLHF. The CDR3 DNA is TGTGCCAGCAGCTTGGTAGTATCAGGCGAGAGATCACCCCTCCACTTT.

The chain employs TRBV21-1 and TRBJ2-7; the D call of TRBD1 is as the table states it, not checked on the DNA. TRBV21-1 is an annotated pseudogene. The CDR3 is 14 residues long. CDR3 nucleotides: TGTGCCAGCAGCAACCGGGACAGGGTCCACGAGCAGTACTTC. This sequence encodes CASSNRDRVHEQYF.

The V gene is TRBV27, the J gene TRBJ1-2, with 9 bases identical to TRBD1. This CDR3 has 14 amino acids. The germline V gene encodes CDR1 MNHEY and CDR2 SMNVEV (reference sequence). Losses at the gene ends were 5 bases for V and 3 bases for J; bases not matched to a gene: 4. CDR3 in DNA: TGTGCCAGCAGTCCTGGACAGGGGCACTATGGCTACACCTTC. Translation: CASSPGQGHYGYTF.

This chain joins TRBV25-1 and TRBJ1-2, with unresolved D. The CDR3 runs to 11 residues. The germline V and J ends were trimmed by 11 bases and 5 bases, with 12 bases remaining between them. CDR1 and CDR2 (germline): MGHDK, SYGVNS. The CDR3 nucleotides are TGTGCCCCAAACGGCAGATATGGCTACACCTTC. Protein product: CAPNGRYGYTF.

J is TRBJ1-1 and V is TRBV9; D gene ambiguous. The germline V gene encodes CDR1 SGDLS and CDR2 YYNGEE. Trimming cost V 1 base and J 6 bases, with 7 bases left between them. There are 12 residues in the CDR3. CDR3 bases: TGTGCCAGCAGCGTACACGACTCTGAAGCTTTCTTT. Its translation: CASSVHDSEAFF.

The J gene is TRBJ1-1, the V gene TRBV7-9; D unclear. CDR3 length equals 12 residues. Germline V gene data show CDR1 as SEHNR and CDR2 as FQNEAQ (reference sequence). V was cut by 2 bases and J by 4 bases, with 5 bases left in between. The CDR3 region is CASSLKTTEAFF. The CDR3 DNA follows: TGTGCCAGCAGCTTAAAGACCACTGAAGCTTTCTTT.

The rearrangement joins TRBV25-1 to TRBJ1-1; 7 nucleotides line up with TRBD1. The CDR3 totals 13 residues. In germline, CDR1 is MGHDK, CDR2 SYGVNS. Losses at the gene ends were 5 bases for V and 1 base for J; bases not matched to a gene: 1. As DNA, the CDR3 is TGTGCCAGCAGTAGGACAGGGAACACTGAAGCTTTCTTT. It codes for CASSRTGNTEAFF.

In its sample, this clone was seen once. V is TRBV5-5 and J is TRBJ2-7; no reliable D call. This CDR3 contains 14 residues. In germline, CDR1 is SGHKS, CDR2 YYEKEE (reference sequence). V lost 0 bases and J lost 4, with 11 bases in between. CDR3 sequence: CASSLGPDTYEQYF. The CDR3 region has the DNA TGTGCCAGCAGCTTGGGGCCCGACACATACGAGCAGTACTTC.

The rearrangement uses TRBV11-2 and TRBJ2-7; 9 bases line up with TRBD2. V lost 7 bases to trimming and J lost 6 bases; unmatched junction nucleotides: 16. Germline V lookup: CDR1 SGHAT, CDR2 FQNNGV. The CDR3 length is 16 residues. DNA of the CDR3: TGTGCCAGCACCCGCACTGGTTTAGCGGGAGATGGCGAGCAGTACTTC. As protein: CASTRTGLAGDGEQYF.

J is TRBJ2-5 and V is TRBV9; TRBD2 matches at 15 bases. This CDR3 region has 17 residues. The V and J ends lost 4 bases and 4 bases, in that order; junction bases with no gene match: 8. The germline V gene encodes CDR1 SGDLS and CDR2 YYNGEE. CDR3 coding DNA: TGTGCCAGCAGCTTCGGGACTAGCGGGAGGAATTCAGAGACCCAGTACTTC. This translates into CASSFGTSGRNSETQYF.

This chain joins TRBV11-2 and TRBJ2-7, with 9 bases aligning to TRBD1. The germline CDR1 and CDR2 sequences are SGHAT and FQNNGV. The CDR3 is 14 amino acids. V lost 6 bases and J lost 6; bases outside the gene matches: 9. The CDR3 DNA reads TGTGCCAGCAGAATCGGGACAGGGTTTCGCGAGCAGTACTTC. Its translation is CASRIGTGFREQYF.

In regard to this clone: Additional DNA sequences in this sample encode the identical CDR3. This rearrangement joins TRBV2 to TRBJ2-7; no clear D. Germline CDR1 SNHLY, CDR2 FYNNEI. Deletions cut 2 bases from V and 4 bases from J, with 3 bases between. CDR3 length: 11 residues. The CDR3 reads CASSELYEQYF. The CDR3 DNA follows: TGTGCCAGCAGTGAACTGTACGAGCAGTACTTC.

A single count supports this clone. Other DNA variants within this sample encode the same CDR3. The V gene is TRBV19, the J gene TRBJ1-1; no reliable D call. CDR1 is LNHDA, CDR2 SQIVND, per germline (reference sequence). The CDR3 totals 14 residues. Trimming removed 0 bases from V and 8 bases from J, with 13 bases in between. In nucleotides, the CDR3 is TGTGCCAGTAGTATAGACCTGGAGGGCACGGAAGCTTTCTTT. This codes for CASSIDLEGTEAFF.

This CDR3 is CASSSTPSGLSYEQYF. The CDR3 coding sequence is TGTGCCAGCAGCTCCACCCCTAGCGGGCTCTCCTACGAGCAGTACTTC. This sequence joins TRBV11-2 and TRBJ2-7; 8 bases match TRBD2. Germline CDR1 SGHAT, CDR2 FQNNGV. Losses at the gene ends were 4 bases for V and 0 bases for J; bases not matched to a gene: 8. This CDR3 is built from 16 residues.